Sequencing of this TCR beta chain was carried out in a study of T cell responses to AZD1222 COVID-19 vaccine. Findings and caveats of the study: An increase in Spike-specific TCR breadth and depth was observed after two AZD1222 doses.

Using immunoSEQ multiplex PCR, the repertoire was profiled, and TCRdb retains in-frame clones only, with some absent. The profile shows approximately 200,000 clones, roughly 92% of them singletons. As for this clone: Its antigen is not identified.

V shed 3 bases and J 2 bases; nucleotides not matched to a gene: 5. Per the germline V gene, CDR1 is LGHDT and CDR2 is YNNKEL (reference sequence). This CDR3 spans 15 amino acids. The chain employs TRBV3-1 (or the pseudogene TRBV3-2) and TRBJ2-5, with 8 bases matching TRBD1. Material: peripheral blood, obtained 28 days after the second AZD1222 dose. The sequence was collected from an adult who received the AZD1222 COVID-19 vaccine. DNA of the CDR3: TGTGCCAGCAGCCACCGGGGACAGGATCAAGAGACCCAGTACTTC. It codes for CASSHRGQDQETQYF.